The sequence of this T cell receptor beta chain was determined in a study of blood T cell repertoires in COVID-19. Study overall: Whether acute or convalescent, the COVID-19 samples came from the United States, Italy and Spain. The cDNA or gDNA used as material had been derived from T cells, B-cell-depleted T cells, or PBMCs.

This clone was seen just once. Original analysis: Reference gene primer amplification in the assay estimated nucleated cell counts. Sequenced by immunoSEQ multiplex PCR; TCRdb stores in-frame clones only, minus some. V and J calls and clone size follow that table, whereas D and trimming were derived from the DNA. The sample gives roughly 160,000 clones, about 88% of which show up once; about 5.8% is in the top ten. Seattle enrolled patients during active infection and tracked them longitudinally. The V gene's germline CDR1 is SEHNR and CDR2 FQNEAQ (reference sequence). V gave up 1 base and J gave up 4 bases, with 11 bases separating them. This CDR3 region has 15 residues.

The sample was peripheral blood. The rearrangement joins TRBV7-9 to TRBJ2-1; D possibly corresponds to TRBD2 (6 bases). The clonotype was recovered from a woman aged 50 to 65 with COVID-19, enrolled during active disease. The CDR3 bases are TGTGCCAGCAGCTTAGAGGCTAGCGTTTACAATGAGCAGTTCTTC. It encodes CASSLEASVYNEQFF.